What follows describes a single T cell receptor beta chain. Using immunoSEQ multiplex PCR, the repertoire was profiled, and TCRdb retains in-frame clones only, with some absent. The sample has roughly 180,000 clones, around four fifths seen once; the top ten hold 4.4%. This sample was included in a study of blood T cell repertoires in COVID-19. This sequence was found in a woman between 50 and 59 years old who had recovered from COVID-19. The specimen sequenced was PBMCs or T cells enriched from blood (not recorded which).

The CDR3 DNA reads TGTGCCAGCAGTTTGGGACAGGGGGGAAAACTGTTTTTT. Residues: CASSLGQGGKLFF. V gene TRBV6-5 combines with J gene TRBJ1-4; 11 nucleotides agree with TRBD1. The V gene end was trimmed by 4 bases and the J gene end by 10 bases; junction bases not matched to a gene: 2. Germline V CDR1 and CDR2: MNHEY, SVGAGI. CDR3 size: 13 residues.